Following are 5 T cell receptor beta chains from one sample sequenced in a study of spatial heterogeneity in lung cancer. TCRdb re-called the 5' RACE reads through MiXCR, storing one row per CDR3 protein. The table includes some 36,000 distinct CDR3 sequences, just over 7.5% detected once. The time point: blood at routine non-recurrence follow-up after resection. The sample consisted of PBMCs, taken at follow-up. Receptor source: a male donor with early-stage non-small cell lung cancer.

This clonotype was recorded many times. The V gene is TRBV5-1, the J gene TRBJ2-7; D call uncertain. Germline V CDR1 and CDR2: SGHRS, YFSETQ. V lost 1 base and J lost 6, with 11 bases in between. This CDR3 has 13 residues. In DNA, the CDR3 is TGCGCCAGCAGCTTGCTGTCGGTCTCCGAGCAGTACTTC. Residues: CASSLLSVSEQYF.

This clonotype was recorded at least ten times. This chain links TRBV7-8 with TRBJ2-7; D tentatively reads TRBD1 or TRBD2 (5 bases each). Germline values: CDR1 SGHVS, CDR2 FQNEAQ. This CDR3 has 14 residues. V was cut by 3 bases and J by 3 bases, with 12 bases left in between. The CDR3, as DNA: TGTGCCAGCAGCTTGGGGGATACAATCTACGAGCAGTACTTC. It specifies CASSLGDTIYEQYF.

This clonotype showed up many times. The rearrangement uses TRBV6-2 or TRBV6-3 and TRBJ1-2; D is undetermined. This CDR3 region has 12 residues. The germline V gene encodes CDR1 MNHEY and CDR2 SVGEGT. With 7 bases removed from V and 7 bases from J, the gap between germline ends came to 13 bases. CDR3 amino acids: CASTSPVRGYTF. CDR3 sequence (DNA): TGTGCCAGCACCTCCCCAGTGCGTGGCTACACCTTC.

This clonotype was counted many times. The chain links TRBV6-5 to TRBJ2-7; perhaps TRBD2 as D (6 bases). Trimming pared 2 bases from V and 0 bases from J, leaving 8 bases between. Germline CDR1 is MNHEY and CDR2 is SVGAGI. The CDR3 totals 14 residues. CDR3 DNA sequence: TGTGCCAGCAGTTACGGGGGGAACTCCTACGAGCAGTACTTC. It translates to CASSYGGNSYEQYF.

This clonotype has more than one count but fewer than ten. The chain recombines TRBV6-1 with TRBJ1-2; D is ambiguous. Germline CDR1 and CDR2: MNHNS and SASEGT. There are 13 residues in the CDR3. V lost 2 bases and J 2 bases, leaving 6 bases between the germline ends. CDR3 DNA sequence: TGTGCCAGCAGTGAAACCCAGAACTATGGCTACACCTTC. Residues: CASSETQNYGYTF.